This TCR beta chain was sequenced in a study of T cells in tuberculosis. The protocol was immunoSEQ multiplex PCR, while the TCRdb copy is restricted to in-frame clones and leaves out a portion. Found here are about 36,000 clones, over 90% of them singletons; the top ten hold 6% to 7.5%. As regards this clone: Its antigen remains unknown.

The V end was cut by 5 bases, the J end by 11 bases, with 17 bases between. This CDR3 region has 13 residues. Germline-derived CDR1 and CDR2 are MRHNA and SNTAGT. General study results and limits: Shorter CDR3-alpha in active tuberculosis partly drove smaller distances.

This clonotype originated in a donor between 10 and 35 years old with latent tuberculosis or without tuberculosis infection. The rearrangement uses TRBV6-4 and TRBJ2-3, with TRBD1 as a possible D gene (6 bases). Sequencing input: PBMCs. CDR3: CASSSYTGYGQYF. CDR3 DNA: TGTGCCAGCAGTTCCTACACAGGGTATGGGCAGTATTTT.